A single sample gave rise to the 6 T cell receptor beta chains below, sequenced in a study of blood T cell repertoires in COVID-19. Sequenced by immunoSEQ multiplex PCR; TCRdb stores in-frame clones only, minus some. The sample contains around 100,000 clones, about four fifths of which appear only once. Source material: peripheral blood. The origin of the receptors is a human donor in a cohort sampled during active COVID-19.

The V and J genes are TRBV24-1 and TRBJ2-2; 7 bases agree with TRBD1. This CDR3 contains 16 residues. V lost 3 bases to trimming and J lost 0 bases; unmatched junction nucleotides: 3. Germline lookup yields CDR1 KGHDR and CDR2 SFDVKD. DNA for the CDR3: TGTGCCACCAGTGATACGGACAGGTCGAACACCGGGGAGCTGTTTTTT. Protein: CATSDTDRSNTGELFF.

A single count supports this clone. J is TRBJ1-2 and V is TRBV6-5, with D possibly matching TRBD1 (5 bases). V gave up 6 bases and J gave up 6 bases, with 14 bases separating them. In germline, CDR1 is MNHEY, CDR2 SVGAGI. This CDR3 is built from 13 residues. CDR3 DNA: TGTGCCAGCAGATCGACAGAGGATGATGGCTACACCTTC. It specifies CASRSTEDDGYTF.

J is TRBJ1-5 and V is TRBV6-1; D gene uncertain. The V end was cut by 1 base, the J end by 15 bases, with 16 bases between. This CDR3 is 13 amino acids long. The germline gives CDR1 MNHNS, CDR2 SASEGT. CDR3 sequence (DNA): TGTGCCAGCAGTGAAGTAGTAGGAGGGCAGTCGCATTTT. Protein product: CASSEVVGGQSHF.

The rearrangement uses TRBV6-2 or TRBV6-3 and TRBJ1-1, with 8 bases lining up with TRBD1. V was clipped by 5 bases and J by 4 bases; unmatched bases: 9. Germline V gene lookup returns CDR1 MNHEY and CDR2 SVGEGT. The CDR3 is made up of 15 amino acids. The CDR3 sequence is CASSKRRGLRTEAFF. Written as DNA, the CDR3 is TGTGCCAGCAGTAAGCGCAGGGGGCTACGCACTGAAGCTTTCTTT.

V usage is TRBV19 and J usage is TRBJ2-7, with D possibly matching TRBD1 (6 bases). The germline gives CDR1 LNHDA, CDR2 SQIVND (reference sequence). V was clipped by 5 bases and J by 7 bases, with 24 bases between them. The CDR3 covers 16 residues. The CDR3 sequence: CASSAPTGAYSGEQYF. The CDR3 region has the DNA TGTGCCAGTAGTGCACCGACAGGAGCCTATTCTGGGGAGCAGTACTTC.

The V gene is TRBV24-1, the J gene TRBJ1-5; D gene uncertain. Trimming left V 3 bases short and J 1 base short, with 6 bases between. This CDR3 spans 14 amino acids. Germline V lookup: CDR1 KGHDR, CDR2 SFDVKD. DNA of the CDR3: TGTGCCACCAGTGATACTTTGAGCAATCAGCCCCAGCATTTT. As protein: CATSDTLSNQPQHF.